The rows below give T cell receptor beta chains drawn from one sample of a study of human T cells and chemical hapten exposure. One entry per CDR3 protein, called by TCRdb with MiXCR from the RACE reads. Of some 79,000 distinct CDR3 sequences in the sample, 9.5% to 14% are singletons; the top ten hold roughly 3.7%. The material was whole blood, obtained in connection with sensitization to the hapten diphenylcyclopropenone (DPC). Receptor source: a woman in her forties or fifties with alopecia areata. Some clones in this sample may be carry-over from other donors' samples. Both conserved end residues are trimmed from each CDR3. Size values are once, few and many counts, or a class for expanded clones, and some rows have none.

clone_size | v_call | cdr3_aa
many | TRBV27 | ASSFGSLGRTEAF
many | TRBV4-1 | ASSIQGAYEKLF
many | TRBV29-1 | SVLAPKGTGELF
- | TRBV6-5 | ASRAGGRRGTQY
many | TRBV6-1 | ASSEAWTGGNTIY
many | TRBV7-6 | ASSPLAGGPTDTQY
- | TRBV18 | ASTPSGSTDTQY
many | TRBV6-2/TRBV6-3 | ASSHTRVGTGDTQY
- | TRBV9 | ASSDGTGDEQY
many | TRBV9 | ASSVPLAGGSYEQY
many | TRBV29-1 | SEIGPGIDNEQF
- | TRBV2 | ASSEGGGNQPQH
- | TRBV5-4 | ASSFDHRTLHEQY
many | TRBV18 | ASSPPGSGRVDEQF
many | TRBV11-1 | ASSEQGANGYT
few | TRBV20-1 | SARARLAGHNEQF
few | TRBV10-3 | AIRDGIQETQY
few | TRBV7-9 | ASSLAGGGQNEQF
- | TRBV12-3/TRBV12-4 | ASKFSGVRADTQY
many | TRBV5-1 | ASTELPLAGLGKNIQY
few | TRBV5-4 | ATHGGGRKADTQY
- | TRBV2 | ASSEARLAGAAGELF
many | TRBV6-6 | ASSLERMSNQPQH
few | TRBV20-1 | SAWPGHVNQPQH
many | TRBV27 | ASSLNPSYGYT
many | TRBV20-1 | SARSGGLAYEQY
few | TRBV20-1 | SALKWPTTNEKLF
few | TRBV28 | ASSSPPVNEQY